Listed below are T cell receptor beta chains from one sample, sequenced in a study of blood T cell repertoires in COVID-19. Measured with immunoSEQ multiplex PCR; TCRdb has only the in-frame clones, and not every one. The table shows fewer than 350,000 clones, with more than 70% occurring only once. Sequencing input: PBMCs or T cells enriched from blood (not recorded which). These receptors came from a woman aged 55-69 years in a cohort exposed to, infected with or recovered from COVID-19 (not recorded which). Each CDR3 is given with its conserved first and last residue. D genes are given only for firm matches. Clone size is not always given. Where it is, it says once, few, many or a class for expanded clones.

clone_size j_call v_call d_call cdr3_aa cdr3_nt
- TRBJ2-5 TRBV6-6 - CASRAGVGNSRETQYF TGTGCCAGCAGAGCAGGGGTGGGGAATTCGAGGGAGACCCAGTACTTC
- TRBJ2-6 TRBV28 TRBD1 CASRTGTAGANVLTF TGTGCCAGCAGGACAGGGACAGCTGGGGCCAACGTCCTGACTTTC
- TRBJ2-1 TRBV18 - CASSQLVSDEQFF TGTGCCAGCTCCCAACTAGTTTCCGATGAGCAGTTCTTC
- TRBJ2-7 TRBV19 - CASSISAGASYEQYF TGTGCCAGTAGTATCTCGGCAGGGGCTTCCTACGAGCAGTACTTC
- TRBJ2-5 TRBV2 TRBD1 CASSGGQGETQYF TGTGCCAGCAGTGGCGGACAGGGAGAGACCCAGTACTTC
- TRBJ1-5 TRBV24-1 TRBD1 CATSDGDRANQPQHF TGTGCCACCAGTGATGGGGACAGGGCCAATCAGCCCCAGCATTTT
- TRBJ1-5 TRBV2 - CASSEPGHYNQPQHF TGTGCCAGCAGTGAACCGGGACACTACAATCAGCCCCAGCATTTT
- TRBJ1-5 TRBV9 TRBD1 CASSPSTGGYQPQHF TGTGCCAGCAGCCCTTCGACAGGGGGCTATCAGCCCCAGCATTTT
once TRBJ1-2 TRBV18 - CASSPGLGGVYGYTF TGTGCCAGCTCACCGGGCCTGGGGGGAGTCTATGGCTACACCTTC
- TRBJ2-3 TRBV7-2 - CASSLAAAADTQYF TGTGCCAGCAGCTTAGCGGCCGCAGCGGATACGCAGTATTTT
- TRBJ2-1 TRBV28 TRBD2 CASSRGTSGSVDEQFF TGTGCCAGCAGTCGGGGGACTAGCGGGAGTGTCGATGAGCAGTTCTTC
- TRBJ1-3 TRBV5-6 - CASSLGRASGNTIYF TGTGCCAGCAGCTTGGGGCGGGCCTCTGGAAACACCATATATTTT
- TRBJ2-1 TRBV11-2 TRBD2 CASSFLVSGSGNEQFF TGTGCCAGCAGCTTTTTAGTTAGCGGGAGTGGGAATGAGCAGTTCTTC
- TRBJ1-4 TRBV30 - CAWSVSRGTNEKLFF TGTGCCTGGAGTGTATCGAGAGGGACTAATGAAAAACTGTTTTTT
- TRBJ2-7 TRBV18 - CASSPSLSYEQYF TGTGCCAGCTCACCGTCACTATCCTACGAGCAGTACTTC
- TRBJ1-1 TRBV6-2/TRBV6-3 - CASSVRAEAFF TGTGCCAGCAGTGTCCGGGCTGAAGCTTTCTTT
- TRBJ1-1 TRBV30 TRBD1 CAWSAGTGGTEAFF TGTGCCTGGAGTGCGGGGACAGGGGGCACTGAAGCTTTCTTT
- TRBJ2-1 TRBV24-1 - CATSDFRSSYNEQFF TGTGCCACCAGTGATTTCCGGAGCTCCTACAATGAGCAGTTCTTC
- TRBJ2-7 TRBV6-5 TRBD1 CASSYWDSPYEQYF TGTGCCAGCAGTTACTGGGACAGCCCCTACGAGCAGTACTTC
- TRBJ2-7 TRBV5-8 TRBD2 CASSLEGLVIIEQYF TGTGCCAGCAGCTTGGAGGGACTAGTCATCATCGAGCAGTACTTC
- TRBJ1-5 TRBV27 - CASSFNGGSNQPQHF TGTGCCAGCAGTTTCAATGGAGGCAGCAATCAGCCCCAGCATTTT
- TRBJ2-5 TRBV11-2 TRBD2 CASSFTSAQETQYF TGTGCCAGCAGCTTCACTAGCGCTCAAGAGACCCAGTACTTC
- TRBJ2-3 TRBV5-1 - CASSLTISTDTQYF TGCGCCAGCAGCTTGACAATTAGCACAGATACGCAGTATTTT
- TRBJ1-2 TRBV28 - CASSSLQGFNYGYTF TGTGCCAGCAGTTCGTTACAGGGATTTAACTATGGCTACACCTTC
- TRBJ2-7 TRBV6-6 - CASSYSTPDRSYEQYF TGTGCCAGCAGTTACTCGACGCCAGACAGGAGCTACGAGCAGTACTTC
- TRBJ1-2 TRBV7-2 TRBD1 CASSPLPGPGQPLYGYTF TGTGCCAGCAGCCCATTACCGGGACCGGGACAGCCTCTCTATGGCTACACCTTC
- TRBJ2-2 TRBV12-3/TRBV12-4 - CASSIAGELFF TGTGCCAGCAGCATAGCCGGGGAGCTGTTTTTT
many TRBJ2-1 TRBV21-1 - CASSTKPGLCNEQFF TGTGCCAGCAGCACTAAACCGGGACTTTGCAATGAGCAGTTCTTC
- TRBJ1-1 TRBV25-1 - CASSEAKGYPEAFF TGTGCCAGCAGTGAAGCAAAGGGGTACCCTGAAGCTTTCTTT
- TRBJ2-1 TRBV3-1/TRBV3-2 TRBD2 CASSLTSGIYNEQFF TGTGCCAGCAGCCTGACTAGCGGGATCTACAATGAGCAGTTCTTC
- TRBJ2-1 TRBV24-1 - CATSDLSASSYNEQFF TGTGCCACCAGTGATTTATCAGCGTCGTCCTACAATGAGCAGTTCTTC
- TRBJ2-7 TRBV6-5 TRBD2 CASSRLAVYEQYF TGTGCCAGCAGTCGACTAGCGGTGTACGAGCAGTACTTC
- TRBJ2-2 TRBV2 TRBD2 CASSGSGRNTGELFF TGTGCCAGCAGTGGTAGCGGGAGGAATACCGGGGAGCTGTTTTTT
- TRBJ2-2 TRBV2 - CASSAQGGANTGELFF TGTGCCAGCAGTGCGCAGGGGGGAGCGAACACCGGGGAGCTGTTTTTT
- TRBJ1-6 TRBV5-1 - CASSLGAGRYNSPLHF TGCGCCAGCAGCTTGGGGGCAGGTCGCTATAATTCACCCCTCCACTTT
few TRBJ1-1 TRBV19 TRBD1 CASRGSHRGGTEAFF TGTGCCAGTAGAGGATCCCACAGGGGTGGCACTGAAGCTTTCTTT
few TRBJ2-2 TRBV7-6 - CASSLSRGTGELFF TGTGCCAGCAGCTTATCTCGGGGCACCGGGGAGCTGTTTTTT
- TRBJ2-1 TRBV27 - CASSLGRAVYEQFF TGTGCCAGCAGTTTGGGCAGGGCGGTTTATGAGCAGTTCTTC
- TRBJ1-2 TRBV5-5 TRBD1 CASSSQDRGGYTF TGTGCCAGCAGCTCCCAGGACAGGGGAGGCTACACCTTC
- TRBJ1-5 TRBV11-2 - CASSLVPTEVPQHF TGTGCCAGCAGCTTAGTGCCGACAGAAGTGCCCCAGCATTTT
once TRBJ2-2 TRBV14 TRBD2 CASRPGLAGGNTGELFF TGTGCCAGCAGGCCCGGACTAGCGGGAGGGAACACCGGGGAGCTGTTTTTT
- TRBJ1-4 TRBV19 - CASSDIINEKLFF TGTGCCAGTTCAGATATAATTAATGAAAAACTGTTTTTT
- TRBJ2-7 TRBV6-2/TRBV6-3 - CASSYTLEEQYF TGTGCCAGCAGTTATACCCTAGAGGAGCAGTACTTC
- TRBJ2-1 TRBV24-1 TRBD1 CATSDGGTGNNEQFF TGTGCCACCAGTGATGGGGGGACAGGTAACAATGAGCAGTTCTTC
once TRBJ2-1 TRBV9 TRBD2 CASSVVGSGRVNEQFF TGTGCCAGCAGCGTAGTTGGTAGCGGGAGGGTCAATGAGCAGTTCTTC
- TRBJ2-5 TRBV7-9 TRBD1 CASSLAAGTGVPQETQYF TGTGCCAGCAGCTTAGCCGCCGGGACAGGGGTCCCACAAGAGACCCAGTACTTC
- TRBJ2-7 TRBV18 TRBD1 CASSRTGNDEQYF TGTGCCAGCTCAAGGACAGGGAACGACGAGCAGTACTTC
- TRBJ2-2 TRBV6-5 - CASSYSGGVPRELFF TGTGCCAGCAGTTACTCGGGTGGAGTGCCTCGGGAGCTGTTTTTT
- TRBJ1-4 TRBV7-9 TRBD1 CASSFLNRDRANEKLFF TGTGCCAGCAGCTTTCTCAACCGGGACAGGGCTAATGAAAAACTGTTTTTT
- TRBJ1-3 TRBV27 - CASSSHSTGVSGNTIYF TGTGCCAGCAGTTCCCATTCGACAGGCGTCTCTGGAAACACCATATATTTT
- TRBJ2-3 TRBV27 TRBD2 CASSTRTSGPTDTQYF TGTGCCAGCAGTACCAGGACTAGCGGGCCCACAGATACGCAGTATTTT
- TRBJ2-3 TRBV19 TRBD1 CASSRKGATDTQYF TGTGCCAGTAGTAGGAAGGGGGCGACAGATACGCAGTATTTT
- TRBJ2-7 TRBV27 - CASSFFGQGSYEQYF -
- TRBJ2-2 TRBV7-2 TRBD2 CASSLQSGRAVPGELFF TGTGCCAGCAGCTTACAAAGCGGGAGGGCAGTACCCGGGGAGCTGTTTTTT
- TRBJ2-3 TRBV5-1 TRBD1 CASSSGQGTDTQYF TGCGCCAGCAGCTCGGGACAGGGCACAGATACGCAGTATTTT